This T cell receptor (beta chain) was captured by sequencing in a study of OX40 agonist ivuxolimab in advanced cancers. Overall study findings and caveats: Dose levels from 0.1 to 3.0 mg/kg saw CD4+ and CD8+ blood T cells expand clonally by week 6.

A note on this clone: Its antigen is as yet unknown.

The V gene lost 4 bases and the J gene lost 2 bases, with 5 bases spanning the gap. This CDR3 region has 12 residues. The germline V gene has CDR1 SGDLS and CDR2 YYNGEE. Using immunoSEQ multiplex PCR, the repertoire was profiled, and TCRdb retains in-frame clones only, with some absent. The table includes roughly 72,000 clones, approximately 81% detected once. This TCR came from an adult with an advanced solid tumor such as melanoma, head and neck, liver or kidney cancer. This chain joins TRBV9 and TRBJ2-3; no reliable D call. The specimen comprised CD4+ or CD8+ T cells sorted from blood, sampled in a trial of the OX40 agonist ivuxolimab. The chain's CDR3 is CASSPDTDTQYF. Here the CDR3 DNA reads TGTGCCAGCAGCCCCGACACAGATACGCAGTATTTT.